This TCR beta chain was sequenced in a study of T cells in Graves' hyperthyroidism and ophthalmopathy. Points from the study as a whole: A 13 V-J signature model discriminated ophthalmopathy versus stable hyperthyroidism. Blood samples included most of the expanded thyroid clonotypes exceeding 0.001.

The length of the CDR3 is 14 residues. Germline V lookup: CDR1 MNHEY, CDR2 SVGAGI. This clonotype was seen only a few times. What it binds is unknown. A junction boundary mismatches the germline segment, possibly from a read error. The TCR beta CDR3 regions underwent amplification using RNA transcripts as the source. The HTBI primer set was used in a first-round RT-PCR of the TCR CDR3. Each CDR3 protein gets one entry after TCRdb re-called the multiplex PCR reads with MiXCR. The table includes approximately 400,000 distinct CDR3 sequences, roughly 20% detected once. The V call is TRBV6-5, the J call TRBJ1-1; the D gene is possibly TRBD1 (5 bases). Sequencing was carried out using blood. This sequence was found in a young man with Graves' ophthalmopathy. The CDR3 DNA follows: TGTGCCAGCAGGTACTCAGAGCAGGGCACTGAAGCTTTCTTT. Translating it yields CASRYSEQGTEAFF.